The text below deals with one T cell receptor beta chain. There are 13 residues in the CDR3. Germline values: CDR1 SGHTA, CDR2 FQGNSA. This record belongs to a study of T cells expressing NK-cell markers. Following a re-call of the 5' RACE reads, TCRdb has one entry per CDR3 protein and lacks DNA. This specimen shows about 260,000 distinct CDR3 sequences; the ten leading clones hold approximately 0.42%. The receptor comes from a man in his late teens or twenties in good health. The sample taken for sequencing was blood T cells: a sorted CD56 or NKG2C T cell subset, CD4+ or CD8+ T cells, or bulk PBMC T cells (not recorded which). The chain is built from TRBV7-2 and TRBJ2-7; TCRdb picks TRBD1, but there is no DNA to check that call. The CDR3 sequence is CASSLDGVGSLYF. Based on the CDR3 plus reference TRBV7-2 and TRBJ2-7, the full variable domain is GAGVSQSPSNKVTEKGKDVELRCDPISGHTALYWYRQSLGQGLEFLIYFQGNSAPDKSGLPSDRFSAERTGGSVSTLTIQRTQQEDSAVYLCASSLDGVGSLYFGPGTRLTVT.